This T cell receptor (beta chain) emerged from a study of shared clonotypes between healthy human individuals. Study overall: The study used three CD4 naive, three CD4 memory, two CD8 naive and one CD8 memory plate per donor.

Method: immunoSEQ multiplex PCR; TCRdb's copy keeps in-frame clones and lacks some. The sample holds around 350,000 clones, 70% to 75% seen once. General study findings and limits: Non-shared clonotypes displayed generation probabilities falling below those of clonotypes present in all four donors. Rarefaction exposed incomplete sorted-subset sequencing despite large depth. Clonotype sharing across donors was expected to vary with sequencing depth.

CDR1 and CDR2 from the germline V gene are MNHNY and SVGAGI (reference sequence). After removal of 5 bases from V and 8 bases from J, the junction contained 6 bases not matched to a gene. This CDR3 has 13 amino acids. Of note for this clone: Its matching antigen is unknown.

Sequences were obtained from memory CD4+ T cells sorted from blood. Noted subset: CD45RA-negative fraction. The chain links TRBV6-6 to TRBJ1-2; 9 bases match TRBD1. This receptor was obtained from a man between 25 and 39 years old in good health. The CDR3 DNA follows: TGTGCCAGCAGTCAGGGGACAGGGTTAGGCTACACCTTC. Protein sequence: CASSQGTGLGYTF.